This is a list of T cell receptor beta chains from one sample in a study of cytomegalovirus exposure and HLA in healthy donors. Sequencing was performed with immunoSEQ multiplex PCR; in TCRdb, only in-frame clones are kept and a portion is missing. This table holds about 160,000 clones, around four fifths found once. Sequenced material: PBMCs. These receptors came from a male donor in good health and CMV-seropositive. The CDR3 runs from the conserved cysteine through the conserved F or W. Fields, in order: clone size, D gene, J gene, V gene, CDR3 protein, CDR3 DNA. A D gene is named only where the DNA matches it firmly. Expanded clones get a size class; other rows say once, few or many, or leave the size out.

size: NA
D: NA
J: TRBJ2-7
V: TRBV5-4
CDR3: CASSLAGAEQYF
DNA: TGTGCCAGCAGCTTGGCAGGGGCCGAGCAGTACTTC

size: NA
D: NA
J: TRBJ2-7
V: TRBV7-3
CDR3: CASSLTASSYEQYF
DNA: TGTGCCAGCAGCTTAACGGCCAGCTCCTACGAGCAGTACTTC

size: few
D: NA
J: TRBJ1-1
V: TRBV4-1
CDR3: CASSLAGDSIEAFF
DNA: TGCGCCAGCAGCCTGGCAGGGGATTCAATTGAAGCTTTCTTT

size: NA
D: TRBD1
J: TRBJ2-7
V: TRBV25-1
CDR3: CARGPGQGIYEQYF
DNA: TGTGCCCGAGGGCCCGGACAGGGAATTTACGAGCAGTACTTC

size: few
D: NA
J: TRBJ2-7
V: TRBV11-2
CDR3: CASSFSDSYEQYF
DNA: TGTGCCAGCAGCTTCTCAGATTCCTACGAGCAGTACTTC

size: NA
D: NA
J: TRBJ1-4
V: TRBV19
CDR3: CASSMGAQTNEKLFF
DNA: TGTGCCAGTAGTATGGGGGCGCAAACTAATGAAAAACTGTTTTTT

size: NA
D: TRBD2
J: TRBJ2-1
V: TRBV2
CDR3: CASSALLGSSGYNEQFF
DNA: TGTGCCAGCAGTGCCCTTTTAGGCTCTAGCGGATACAATGAGCAGTTCTTC

size: NA
D: NA
J: TRBJ2-3
V: TRBV6-6
CDR3: CASSYSATTDTQYF
DNA: TGTGCCAGCAGTTACTCAGCGACCACAGATACGCAGTATTTT

size: once
D: TRBD1
J: TRBJ2-2
V: TRBV7-3
CDR3: CASSLNGQGAGTGELFF
DNA: TGTGCCAGCAGCTTAAATGGGCAGGGGGCCGGTACCGGGGAGCTGTTTTTT

size: NA
D: NA
J: TRBJ1-1
V: TRBV2
CDR3: CASVRNTEAFF
DNA: TGTGCCAGCGTCAGGAACACTGAAGCTTTCTTT

size: NA
D: TRBD1
J: TRBJ2-5
V: TRBV30
CDR3: CALDRGGLETQYF
DNA: TGTGCCTTGGACAGGGGCGGGTTGGAGACCCAGTACTTC

size: NA
D: NA
J: TRBJ1-2
V: TRBV5-1
CDR3: CASSLKESDGYTF
DNA: TGCGCCAGCAGCTTAAAGGAGAGTGATGGCTACACCTTC

size: NA
D: NA
J: TRBJ2-3
V: TRBV11-1
CDR3: CASSLFFPDTQYF
DNA: TGTGCCAGCAGCTTATTCTTCCCAGATACGCAGTATTTT

size: NA
D: TRBD1
J: TRBJ1-1
V: TRBV7-6
CDR3: CASSLEIGQGNTEAFF
DNA: TGTGCCAGCAGCTTAGAAATTGGACAGGGAAACACTGAAGCTTTCTTT

size: NA
D: NA
J: TRBJ1-2
V: TRBV6-5
CDR3: CASSEGALYGYTF
DNA: TGTGCCAGCAGTGAAGGGGCCCTCTATGGCTACACCTTC

size: NA
D: NA
J: TRBJ1-6
V: TRBV4-1
CDR3: CASSHVGQQLNSPLHF
DNA: TGCGCCAGCAGCCATGTAGGACAGCAGTTGAATTCACCCCTCCACTTT

size: few
D: NA
J: TRBJ2-7
V: TRBV5-4
CDR3: CASSTGEQGTREQYF
DNA: TGTGCCAGCAGCACGGGGGAACAGGGGACTCGCGAGCAGTACTTC

size: NA
D: TRBD1
J: TRBJ1-2
V: TRBV7-6
CDR3: CASSTDRGQGYTF
DNA: TGTGCCAGCAGCACCGACAGGGGGCAAGGCTACACCTTC

size: NA
D: NA
J: TRBJ2-7
V: TRBV6-5
CDR3: CASSYSGEFEQYF
DNA: TGTGCCAGCAGTTACTCAGGGGAATTCGAGCAGTACTTC

size: NA
D: NA
J: TRBJ2-1
V: TRBV5-6
CDR3: CASSVGGEQFF
DNA: TGTGCCAGCAGCGTAGGCGGTGAGCAGTTCTTC

size: NA
D: TRBD2
J: TRBJ2-7
V: TRBV15
CDR3: CATKNTTSGVHEQYF
DNA: TGTGCCACCAAAAACACGACTAGCGGGGTTCACGAGCAGTACTTC

size: few
D: NA
J: TRBJ1-2
V: TRBV2
CDR3: CASSSVGLEGGYGYTF
DNA: TGTGCCAGCAGCTCAGTGGGCCTCGAGGGAGGCTATGGCTACACCTTC

size: NA
D: TRBD2
J: TRBJ2-3
V: TRBV9
CDR3: CASSVDPAGDLTDTQYF
DNA: TGTGCCAGCAGCGTAGATCCAGCGGGGGACCTCACAGATACGCAGTATTTT

size: NA
D: TRBD2
J: TRBJ2-3
V: TRBV7-8
CDR3: CASGGTSATDTQYF
DNA: TGTGCCAGCGGTGGGACTAGCGCCACAGATACGCAGTATTTT

size: NA
D: TRBD1
J: TRBJ2-7
V: TRBV11-2
CDR3: CASSYGTAAREQYF
DNA: TGTGCCAGCAGCTACGGGACAGCAGCGCGGGAGCAGTACTTC

size: NA
D: TRBD2
J: TRBJ2-3
V: TRBV10-2
CDR3: CASSDRAGGGDTQYF
DNA: TGCGCCAGCAGTGATCGAGCGGGGGGAGGTGATACGCAGTATTTT

size: NA
D: TRBD1
J: TRBJ1-5
V: TRBV4-2
CDR3: CASSQGGQGLSNQPQHF
DNA: TGTGCCAGCAGCCAAGGAGGACAGGGCCTAAGCAATCAGCCCCAGCATTTT

size: NA
D: NA
J: TRBJ1-1
V: TRBV18
CDR3: CASSLSQGNTEAFF
DNA: TGTGCCAGCTCACTGTCCCAGGGTAACACTGAAGCTTTCTTT

size: NA
D: TRBD2
J: TRBJ2-1
V: TRBV2
CDR3: CASTGRATYNEQFF
DNA: TGTGCCAGCACAGGGAGGGCCACCTACAATGAGCAGTTCTTC

size: NA
D: NA
J: TRBJ1-6
V: TRBV4-3
CDR3: CASSQIVWSRDSLNNSPLHF
DNA: TGCGCCAGCAGCCAAATAGTGTGGTCCCGAGACAGCCTTAATAATTCACCCCTCCACTTT

size: NA
D: NA
J: TRBJ1-5
V: TRBV7-2
CDR3: CASSLVAGSQPQHF
DNA: TGTGCCAGCAGCTTAGTGGCCGGGAGTCAGCCCCAGCATTTT

size: NA
D: TRBD1
J: TRBJ2-1
V: TRBV28
CDR3: CASSSWTGNNEQFF
DNA: TGTGCCAGCAGTTCGTGGACAGGCAACAATGAGCAGTTCTTC

size: NA
D: TRBD2
J: TRBJ2-1
V: TRBV6-1
CDR3: CASGRLAGGINEQFF
DNA: TGTGCCAGCGGTCGACTAGCGGGGGGTATCAATGAGCAGTTCTTC

size: NA
D: NA
J: TRBJ1-1
V: TRBV19
CDR3: CASSPGLNTEAFF
DNA: TGTGCCAGTAGCCCAGGACTTAACACTGAAGCTTTCTTT

size: NA
D: NA
J: TRBJ2-2
V: TRBV7-3
CDR3: CASSLSGGTNTGELFF
DNA: TGTGCCAGCAGCTTATCGGGCGGGACGAACACCGGGGAGCTGTTTTTT

size: few
D: NA
J: TRBJ1-6
V: TRBV4-3
CDR3: CASSQGRGTRGSPLHF
DNA: TGCGCCAGCAGCCAAGGTAGGGGGACAAGGGGGTCACCCCTCCACTTT

size: few
D: NA
J: TRBJ2-3
V: TRBV4-2
CDR3: CASSQAGDTQYF
DNA: TGTGCCAGCAGCCAAGCGGGGGATACGCAGTATTTT

size: NA
D: TRBD1
J: TRBJ1-2
V: TRBV6-1
CDR3: CASVFSQGTDYGYTF
DNA: TGTGCCAGCGTATTTTCACAGGGGACGGACTATGGCTACACCTTC

size: NA
D: TRBD1
J: TRBJ2-4
V: TRBV5-6
CDR3: CASSLEGQWNIQYF
DNA: TGTGCCAGCAGCTTGGAGGGACAGTGGAACATTCAGTACTTC

size: once
D: TRBD1
J: TRBJ2-7
V: TRBV18
CDR3: CASSMDRIRSYEQYF
DNA: TGTGCCAGCTCAATGGACAGGATCCGTTCCTACGAGCAGTACTTC

size: NA
D: NA
J: TRBJ1-1
V: TRBV21-1
CDR3: CASPLPGLFNTEAFF
DNA: TGTGCCAGCCCCCTACCGGGACTCTTTAACACTGAAGCTTTCTTT

size: NA
D: NA
J: TRBJ1-4
V: TRBV10-3
CDR3: CAISEWGPPPEKLFF
DNA: TGTGCCATCAGTGAGTGGGGCCCGCCGCCTGAAAAACTGTTTTTT

size: NA
D: TRBD1
J: TRBJ2-7
V: TRBV5-1
CDR3: CASSLDREGYEQYF
DNA: TGCGCCAGCAGCTTAGACAGGGAAGGCTACGAGCAGTACTTC

size: NA
D: NA
J: TRBJ1-2
V: TRBV5-4
CDR3: CASSLAIQGPYGYTF
DNA: TGTGCCAGCAGCTTGGCAATACAGGGACCCTATGGCTACACCTTC

size: NA
D: NA
J: TRBJ2-1
V: TRBV2
CDR3: CASSEGGNEQFF
DNA: TGTGCCAGCAGTGAAGGAGGAAATGAGCAGTTCTTC

size: NA
D: NA
J: TRBJ1-2
V: TRBV2
CDR3: CASSERTGKTGYTF
DNA: TGTGCCAGCAGTGAACGAACAGGCAAAACTGGCTACACCTTC

size: NA
D: TRBD2
J: TRBJ2-2
V: TRBV30
CDR3: CAWSVGPTSGGAFLKNTGELFF
DNA: TGTGCCTGGAGTGTAGGCCCTACTAGCGGGGGGGCCTTCTTGAAAAACACCGGGGAGCTGTTTTTT

size: NA
D: NA
J: TRBJ2-1
V: TRBV27
CDR3: CASQPGPDTQGAYNEQFF
DNA: TGTGCCAGCCAACCCGGCCCGGACACTCAAGGGGCGTACAATGAGCAGTTCTTC

size: NA
D: NA
J: TRBJ2-4
V: TRBV6-5
CDR3: CASSSGGLDIQYF
DNA: TGTGCCAGCAGTTCCGGGGGGCTGGACATTCAGTACTTC

size: few
D: TRBD2
J: TRBJ2-1
V: TRBV4-2
CDR3: CASSQDGGGGGNEQFF
DNA: TGTGCCAGCAGCCAAGACGGCGGGGGGGGAGGCAATGAGCAGTTCTTC

size: once
D: NA
J: TRBJ1-6
V: TRBV11-2
CDR3: CASSLARQYNSPLHF
DNA: TGTGCCAGCAGCTTAGCCAGACAGTATAATTCACCCCTCCACTTT

size: NA
D: NA
J: TRBJ2-5
V: TRBV7-2
CDR3: CASSLEVGPETQYF
DNA: TGTGCCAGCAGCTTAGAGGTGGGCCCCGAGACCCAGTACTTC

size: NA
D: NA
J: TRBJ2-7
V: TRBV19
CDR3: CASSFGLVSYEQYF
DNA: TGTGCCAGTAGTTTCGGTCTGGTGAGCTACGAGCAGTACTTC

size: NA
D: NA
J: TRBJ2-5
V: TRBV11-3
CDR3: CASSLGRGRETQYF
DNA: TGTGCCAGCAGCTTAGGAAGGGGCCGGGAGACCCAGTACTTC

size: NA
D: TRBD2
J: TRBJ2-2
V: TRBV25-1
CDR3: CASSGWEGLNTGELFF
DNA: TGTGCCAGCAGTGGGTGGGAGGGCTTGAACACCGGGGAGCTGTTTTTT

size: NA
D: NA
J: TRBJ1-5
V: TRBV19
CDR3: CASSIQHSNQPQHF
DNA: TGTGCCAGTAGTATCCAACATAGCAATCAGCCCCAGCATTTT

size: NA
D: TRBD2
J: TRBJ2-7
V: TRBV7-9
CDR3: CASSLAFGGSEQYF
DNA: TGTGCCAGCAGCTTAGCATTCGGGGGGTCCGAGCAGTACTTC